The next 20 T cell receptor beta chains were all read from a single sample in a study of blood T cells in healthy people across ages. PCR was performed a second time for about 7 to 12 cycles using a sample-barcoded 5' primer and a J-beta primer mix. Using its own MiXCR run on the 5' RACE reads, TCRdb lists one record per CDR3 protein. This sample carries 450,000 to 650,000 distinct CDR3 sequences, under 30% of them seen once, and the ten largest clones take around 10%. This sample was shared with a second study, whose subject was T cells of mothers and their children.

The source material was blood. The source of these receptors is a boy aged 10-17 years in good health.

This clonotype has a handful of counts. The J gene is TRBJ2-5, the V gene TRBV5-1; D remains ambiguous. This CDR3 has 13 amino acids. Trimming stripped 4 bases from V and 1 base from J, with 8 bases between. Looked up from germline, CDR1 is SGHRS and CDR2 is YFSETQ. The CDR3 nucleotides are TGCGCCAGCAGCCCAAAGACCCAAGAGACCCAGTACTTC. Its protein is CASSPKTQETQYF. The variable domain in full, with the rest retrieved from reference TRBV5-1 and TRBJ2-5, is KAGVTQTPRYLIKTRGQQVTLSCSPISGHRSVSWYQQTPGQGLQFLFEYFSETQRNKGNFPGRFSGRQFSNSRSEMNVSTLELGDSALYLCASSPKTQETQYFGPGTRLLVL.

The chain combines TRBV28 with TRBJ2-1; 12 bases map to TRBD2. V dropped 6 bases and J dropped 4; count of bases not matched to a gene: 4. In germline, CDR1 is MDHEN, CDR2 SYDVKM. The CDR3 totals 15 residues. The CDR3 reads CASSKLAGGYNEQFF. CDR3 nucleotide sequence: TGTGCCAGCAGCAAACTAGCGGGAGGTTACAATGAGCAGTTCTTC.

In its sample, this clonotype was seen once. The chain recombines TRBV3-1 with TRBJ2-3, with D maybe TRBD2 (5 bases). The germline V gene encodes CDR1 LGHDT and CDR2 YNNKEL (reference sequence). V shed 2 bases and J shed 6 bases, with 9 bases lying between them. The CDR3 totals 13 residues. CDR3 loop: CASSQWRWDTQYF. In DNA form, the CDR3 reads TGTGCCAGCAGCCAATGGAGGTGGGATACGCAGTATTTT.

The V and J genes are TRBV11-2 and TRBJ2-6; D possibly corresponds to TRBD1 (6 bases). Germline-derived CDR1 and CDR2 are SGHAT and FQNNGV. The CDR3 consists of 19 residues. V was pared by 1 base and J by 0 bases, with 16 bases between. The CDR3 DNA reads as TGTGCCAGCAGCTTAGGGACAGTCATTACGGGCTCTGGGGCCAACGTCCTGACTTTC. It is translated as CASSLGTVITGSGANVLTF.

This clonotype was observed a handful of times. This chain links TRBV10-3 with TRBJ2-1; tentatively, D is TRBD1 (6 bases). Germline V gives CDR1 ENHRY, CDR2 SYGVKD. With 7 bases removed from V and 7 bases from J, the gap between germline ends came to 11 bases. The CDR3 is 12 residues long. The CDR3 sequence is CAIIPTGNEQFF. CDR3 nucleotides: TGTGCCATCATTCCTACAGGGAATGAGCAGTTCTTC.

CDR3 DNA: TGCGCCAGCAGCCAAGACCGGGACGGGCTCTACGAGCAGTACTTC. It encodes CASSQDRDGLYEQYF. The V and J genes are TRBV4-3 and TRBJ2-5; D may correspond to TRBD1 or TRBD2 (5 bases each). The DNA matches TRBJ2-7 better at its end, which makes the J call doubtful. This CDR3 spans 15 amino acids. Germline V gene sequence: CDR1 LGHNA, CDR2 YSLEER.

This clonotype was seen a few times. The chain combines TRBV12-3 or TRBV12-4 with TRBJ2-2; no clear D gene. V lost 4 bases, J lost 1 base, and 10 bases lay in between. The CDR3 consists of 15 residues. The CDR3 bases are TGTGCCAGCAGTTGGGTCGACTGGAACACCGGGGAGCTGTTTTTT. As protein: CASSWVDWNTGELFF.

This chain connects TRBV6-1 to TRBJ1-5, with 7 bases matching TRBD1. CDR3 length: 14 residues. The V gene's germline CDR1 is MNHNS and CDR2 SASEGT. The ends lost 4 bases at V and 5 bases at J; junction bases unmatched: 5. In nucleotides, the CDR3 is TGTGCCAGCAGTGCCGGGACAGAGTATCAGCCCCAGCATTTT. Protein: CASSAGTEYQPQHF.

This clonotype appeared a few times. V is TRBV7-2 and J is TRBJ2-2, with 8 bases fitting TRBD1. CDR1 and CDR2 (germline): SGHTA, FQGNSA. The CDR3 runs to 16 residues. V dropped 1 base and J dropped 2; count of bases not matched to a gene: 3. CDR3 loop: CASSLVGQVNTGELFF. CDR3 DNA: TGTGCCAGCAGCTTAGTGGGACAGGTCAACACCGGGGAGCTGTTTTTT.

In this sample, this clonotype turned up many times. V usage is TRBV5-1 and J usage is TRBJ2-5, with D tentatively TRBD1 (6 bases). CDR1 and CDR2 from the germline V gene are SGHRS and YFSETQ. The V end lost 2 bases, the J end lost 2 bases, and 10 bases lay between the germline ends. CDR3 length: 14 amino acids. In nucleotides, the CDR3 is TGCGCCAGCAGCTTCGGACAGAATCAAGAGACCCAGTACTTC. It encodes CASSFGQNQETQYF. The entire variable domain, with the rest obtained from reference TRBV5-1 and TRBJ2-5, is as follows: KAGVTQTPRYLIKTRGQQVTLSCSPISGHRSVSWYQQTPGQGLQFLFEYFSETQRNKGNFPGRFSGRQFSNSRSEMNVSTLELGDSALYLCASSFGQNQETQYFGPGTRLLVL.

In this sample, this clonotype turned up a few times. V is TRBV7-2 and J is TRBJ2-5; D is uncertain. The germline CDR1 and CDR2 sequences are SGHTA and FQGNSA. Trimming took off 7 bases at V and 4 bases at J, with 13 bases between the two ends. The length of the CDR3 is 13 residues. The CDR3 here is CASTSWSTETQYF. The DNA of the CDR3 is TGTGCCAGCACCTCGTGGAGCACAGAGACCCAGTACTTC.

The V gene is TRBV5-1, the J gene TRBJ2-1, with no clear D. CDR3 length: 16 amino acids. The V and J ends lost 0 bases and 0 bases respectively, with 10 bases between them. Germline V lookup: CDR1 SGHRS, CDR2 YFSETQ. CDR3 sequence: CASSLGLSSSYNEQFF. CDR3 DNA sequence: TGCGCCAGCAGCTTGGGGCTATCTAGCTCCTACAATGAGCAGTTCTTC.

This clonotype was counted a few times. V is TRBV4-2 and J is TRBJ2-5, with TRBD1 identical over 8 bases. The germline V gene encodes CDR1 LGHNA and CDR2 YNFKEQ. The CDR3 runs to 13 residues. With V trimmed by 1 base and J by 7 bases, 2 bases remained unmatched. This CDR3 is CASSQATGGTQYF. CDR3 DNA: TGTGCCAGCAGCCAAGCTACAGGGGGGACCCAGTACTTC.

This clonotype was seen more than once but under ten times. The chain employs TRBV7-2 and TRBJ1-2; TRBD1 might be the D (5 bases). The germline V and J ends were trimmed by 5 bases and 1 base, with 17 bases remaining between them. In germline, CDR1 is SGHTA, CDR2 FQGNSA. The CDR3 has 16 residues. Here the CDR3 reads CASSQRTGRINYGYTF. DNA for the CDR3: TGTGCCAGCAGCCAACGGACGGGACGGATTAACTATGGCTACACCTTC.

The chain uses TRBV5-5 and TRBJ2-5; D not certain. The end of the DNA aligns better with TRBJ2-1, so the J call may be wrong. CDR3 size: 14 residues. The germline V gene encodes CDR1 SGHKS and CDR2 YYEKEE (reference sequence). The CDR3 spells CASSLPSGENEQFF. CDR3 nucleotide sequence: TGTGCCAGCAGCTTACCATCAGGTGAAAATGAGCAGTTCTTC.

This chain links TRBV7-9 with TRBJ2-5; no definite D call. Judging by the DNA end, TRBJ2-1 fits better; the J call may be wrong. Germline assignment: CDR1 SEHNR and CDR2 FQNEAQ (reference sequence). The CDR3 contains 15 residues. The CDR3 region is CASSEVNPIYNEQFF. In DNA form, the CDR3 reads TGTGCCAGCAGCGAGGTCAACCCCATCTACAATGAGCAGTTCTTC.

This clonotype was detected only a few times. The chain combines TRBV7-2 with TRBJ2-7; D is undetermined. Looked up from germline, CDR1 is SGHTA and CDR2 is FQGNSA. The V end lost 3 bases, the J end lost 0 bases, and 9 bases lay between the germline ends. The CDR3 consists of 14 residues. For the CDR3, the DNA is TGTGCCAGCAGCTTCACCCCCCACTCCTACGAGCAGTACTTC. Its protein product is CASSFTPHSYEQYF.

This clonotype came up a few times. The chain joins TRBV29-1 to TRBJ2-7; the D is unclear. The CDR3 totals 13 residues. The V end lost 8 bases, the J end lost 3 bases, and 17 bases lay between the germline ends. From germline, CDR1 is SQVTM and CDR2 ANQGSEA. The CDR3, as DNA: TGCAGCACATCGTCTAACTCATACTACGAGCAGTACTTC. Protein sequence: CSTSSNSYYEQYF.

This chain links TRBV4-3 with TRBJ1-1, with TRBD1 matching 8 bases. V lost 8 bases and J lost 3; bases outside the gene matches: 8. The CDR3 sequence is 14 residues long. Germline V gene sequence: CDR1 LGHNA, CDR2 YSLEER. The CDR3 loop is CASSLGQGDTEAFF. CDR3 nucleotides: TGCGCCAGCTCCCTAGGACAGGGTGACACTGAAGCTTTCTTT.

This clonotype was detected a few times. The chain has TRBV7-8 and TRBJ2-7; 10 bases line up with TRBD2. CDR3 length equals 16 residues. Germline lookup yields CDR1 SGHVS and CDR2 FQNEAQ. J was trimmed by 4 bases and V by 5 bases; bases with no gene match: 11. The CDR3 sequence is CASSLVGTSGNYEQYF. DNA of the CDR3: TGTGCCAGCAGCCTGGTGGGTACTAGCGGGAATTACGAGCAGTACTTC.